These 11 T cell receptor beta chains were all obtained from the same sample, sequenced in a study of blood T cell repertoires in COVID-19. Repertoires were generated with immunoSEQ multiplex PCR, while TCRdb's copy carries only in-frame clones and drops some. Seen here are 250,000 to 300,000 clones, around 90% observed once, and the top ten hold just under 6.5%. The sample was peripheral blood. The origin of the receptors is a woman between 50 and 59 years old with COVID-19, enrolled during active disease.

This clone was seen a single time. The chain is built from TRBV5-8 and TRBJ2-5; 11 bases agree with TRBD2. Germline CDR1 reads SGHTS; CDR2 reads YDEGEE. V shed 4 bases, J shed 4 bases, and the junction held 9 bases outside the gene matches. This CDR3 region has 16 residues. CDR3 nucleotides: TGTGCCAGCAGCCAAAACCCCGGACTAGCGGGAGAGACCCAGTACTTC. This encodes CASSQNPGLAGETQYF.

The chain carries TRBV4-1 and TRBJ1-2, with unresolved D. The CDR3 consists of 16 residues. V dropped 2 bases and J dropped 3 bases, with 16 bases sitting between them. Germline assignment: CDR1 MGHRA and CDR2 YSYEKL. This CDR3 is CASSQPREVIYYGYTF. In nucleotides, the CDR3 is TGCGCCAGCAGCCAACCCCGGGAGGTTATTTACTATGGCTACACCTTC.

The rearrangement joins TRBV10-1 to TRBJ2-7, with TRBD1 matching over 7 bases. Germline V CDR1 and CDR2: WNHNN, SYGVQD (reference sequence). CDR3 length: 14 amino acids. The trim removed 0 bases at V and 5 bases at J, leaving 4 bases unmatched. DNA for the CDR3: TGCGCCAGCAGTGAGTCCCGACAGGGCCACGAGCAGTACTTC. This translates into CASSESRQGHEQYF.

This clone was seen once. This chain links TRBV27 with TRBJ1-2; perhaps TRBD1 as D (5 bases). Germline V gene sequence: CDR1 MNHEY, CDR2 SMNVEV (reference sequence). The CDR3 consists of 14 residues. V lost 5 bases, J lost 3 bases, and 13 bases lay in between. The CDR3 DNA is TGTGCCAGCAGTCTCACTTTGGGGCACTATGGCTACACCTTC. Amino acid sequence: CASSLTLGHYGYTF.

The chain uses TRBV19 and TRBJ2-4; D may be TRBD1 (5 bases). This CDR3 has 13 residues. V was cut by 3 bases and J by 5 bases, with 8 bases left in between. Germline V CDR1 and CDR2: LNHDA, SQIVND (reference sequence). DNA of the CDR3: TGTGCCAGTAGTATCAGACAGCAAAACATTCAGTACTTC. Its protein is CASSIRQQNIQYF.

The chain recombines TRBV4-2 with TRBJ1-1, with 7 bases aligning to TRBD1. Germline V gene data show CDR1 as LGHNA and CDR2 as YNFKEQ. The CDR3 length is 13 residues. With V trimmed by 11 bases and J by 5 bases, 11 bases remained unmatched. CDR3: CASAEGAGTEAFF. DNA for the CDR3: TGTGCCTCGGCCGAGGGGGCCGGGACTGAAGCTTTCTTT.

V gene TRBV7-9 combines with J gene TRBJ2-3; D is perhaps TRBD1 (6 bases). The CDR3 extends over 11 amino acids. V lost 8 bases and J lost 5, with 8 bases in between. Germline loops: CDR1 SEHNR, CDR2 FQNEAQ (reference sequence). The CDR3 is CASHREDTQYF. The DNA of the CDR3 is TGTGCCAGCCACAGGGAAGATACGCAGTATTTT.

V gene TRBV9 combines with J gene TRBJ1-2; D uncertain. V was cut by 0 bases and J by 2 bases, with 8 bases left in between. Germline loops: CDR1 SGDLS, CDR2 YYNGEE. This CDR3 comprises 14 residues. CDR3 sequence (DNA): TGTGCCAGCAGCGTAGGATCCCTAAACTATGGCTACACCTTC. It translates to CASSVGSLNYGYTF.

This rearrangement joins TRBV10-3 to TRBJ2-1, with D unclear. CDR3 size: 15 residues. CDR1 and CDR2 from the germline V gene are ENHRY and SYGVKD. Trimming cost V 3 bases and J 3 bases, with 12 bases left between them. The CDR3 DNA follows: TGTGCCATCAGTGACGTCAACGACATCTACAATGAGCAGTTCTTC. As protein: CAISDVNDIYNEQFF.

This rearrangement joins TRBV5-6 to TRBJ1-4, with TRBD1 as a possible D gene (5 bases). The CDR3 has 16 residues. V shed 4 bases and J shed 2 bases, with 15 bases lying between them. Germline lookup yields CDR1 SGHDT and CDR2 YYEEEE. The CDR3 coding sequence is TGTGCCAGCAGCCCAAACACAGGAGCGACTAATGAAAAACTGTTTTTT. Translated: CASSPNTGATNEKLFF.

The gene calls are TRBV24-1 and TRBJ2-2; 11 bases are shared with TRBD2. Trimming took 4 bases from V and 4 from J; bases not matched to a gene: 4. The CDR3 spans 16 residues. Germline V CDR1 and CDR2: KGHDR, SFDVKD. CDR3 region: CATSDQLAGVTGELFF. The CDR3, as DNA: TGTGCCACCAGTGACCAACTAGCGGGAGTCACCGGGGAGCTGTTTTTT.